The present T cell receptor (beta chain) was sequenced within a study of blood T cell repertoires in COVID-19. Study summary: COVID-19 samples from acute and convalescent phases originated in the United States, Italy and Spain. The analysed material was cDNA or gDNA that came from T cells, B-cell-depleted T cells, or PBMCs.

In the original processing: Estimation of nucleated cell counts relied on the amplification of reference gene primers. Data came from immunoSEQ multiplex PCR; TCRdb stores just in-frame clones and leaves some out. V, J and clone size were drawn from that table, and D and trimming were deduced from the DNA. The repertoire has 170,000 or so clones, over 70% of them found once; the top ten carry around 7%. Seattle cases were enrolled at active infection and followed longitudinally. The CDR3 runs 14 residues. The V and J ends lost 3 bases and 6 bases respectively, with 13 bases between them. The V gene's germline CDR1 is KGHSY and CDR2 FQNENV.

This receptor was obtained from a woman aged 40 to 50 with COVID-19, enrolled during active disease. The sequenced sample was peripheral blood. The chain joins TRBV16 to TRBJ2-3, with D possibly being TRBD2 (6 bases). The CDR3 is CASSHLAGPDTQYF. CDR3 in DNA: TGTGCCAGCAGCCATCTTGCGGGACCCGATACGCAGTATTTT.